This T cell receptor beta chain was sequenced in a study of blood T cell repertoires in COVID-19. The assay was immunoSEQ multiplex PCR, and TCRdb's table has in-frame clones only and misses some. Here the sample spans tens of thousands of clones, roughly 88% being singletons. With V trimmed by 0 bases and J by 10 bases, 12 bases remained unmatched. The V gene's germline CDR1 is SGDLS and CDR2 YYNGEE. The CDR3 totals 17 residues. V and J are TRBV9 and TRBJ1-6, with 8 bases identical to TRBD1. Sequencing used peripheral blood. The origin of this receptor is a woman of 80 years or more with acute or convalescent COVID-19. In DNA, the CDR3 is TGTGCCAGCAGCGTAGGGGACAGGACGGGCATATGGTCACCCCTCCACTTT. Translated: CASSVGDRTGIWSPLHF.